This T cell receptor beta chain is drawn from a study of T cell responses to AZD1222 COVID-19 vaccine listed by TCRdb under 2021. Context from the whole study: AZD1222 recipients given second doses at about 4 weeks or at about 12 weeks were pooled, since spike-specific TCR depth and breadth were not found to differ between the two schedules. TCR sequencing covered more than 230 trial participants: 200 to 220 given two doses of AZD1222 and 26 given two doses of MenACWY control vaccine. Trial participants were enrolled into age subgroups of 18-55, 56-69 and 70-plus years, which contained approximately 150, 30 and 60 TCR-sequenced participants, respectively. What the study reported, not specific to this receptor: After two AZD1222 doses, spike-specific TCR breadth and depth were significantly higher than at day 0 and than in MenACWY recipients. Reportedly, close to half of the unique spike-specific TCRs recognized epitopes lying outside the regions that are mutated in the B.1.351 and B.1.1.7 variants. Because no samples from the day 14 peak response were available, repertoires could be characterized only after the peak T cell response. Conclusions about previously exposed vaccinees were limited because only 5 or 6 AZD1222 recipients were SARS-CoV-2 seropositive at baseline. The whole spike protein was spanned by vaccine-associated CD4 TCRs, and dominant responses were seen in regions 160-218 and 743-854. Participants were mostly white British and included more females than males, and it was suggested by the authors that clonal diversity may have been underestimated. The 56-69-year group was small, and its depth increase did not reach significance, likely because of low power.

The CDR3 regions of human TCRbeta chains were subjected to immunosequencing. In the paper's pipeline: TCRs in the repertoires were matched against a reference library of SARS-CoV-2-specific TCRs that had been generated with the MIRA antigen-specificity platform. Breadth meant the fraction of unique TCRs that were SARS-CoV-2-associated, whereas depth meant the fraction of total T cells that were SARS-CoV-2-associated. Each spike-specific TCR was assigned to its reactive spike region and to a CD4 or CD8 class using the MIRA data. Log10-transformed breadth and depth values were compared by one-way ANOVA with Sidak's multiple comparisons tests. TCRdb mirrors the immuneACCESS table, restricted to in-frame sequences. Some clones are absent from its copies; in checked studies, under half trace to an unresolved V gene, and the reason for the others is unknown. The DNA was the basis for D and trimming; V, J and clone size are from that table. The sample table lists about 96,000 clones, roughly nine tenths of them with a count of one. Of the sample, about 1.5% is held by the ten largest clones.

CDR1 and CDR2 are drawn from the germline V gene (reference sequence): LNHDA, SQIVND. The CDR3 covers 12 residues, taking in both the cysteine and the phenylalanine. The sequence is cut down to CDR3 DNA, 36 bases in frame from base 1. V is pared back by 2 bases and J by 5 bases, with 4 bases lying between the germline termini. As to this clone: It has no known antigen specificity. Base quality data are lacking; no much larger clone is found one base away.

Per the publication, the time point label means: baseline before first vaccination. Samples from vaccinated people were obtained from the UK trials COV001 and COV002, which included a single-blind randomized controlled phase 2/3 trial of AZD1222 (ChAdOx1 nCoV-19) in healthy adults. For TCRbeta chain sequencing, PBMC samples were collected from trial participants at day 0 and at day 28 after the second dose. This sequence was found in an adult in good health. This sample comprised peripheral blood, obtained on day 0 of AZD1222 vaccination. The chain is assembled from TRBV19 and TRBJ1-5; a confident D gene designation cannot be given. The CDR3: CASSIYDQPQHF. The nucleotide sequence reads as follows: TGTGCCAGTAGTATATATGATCAGCCCCAGCATTTT.